The present entry profiles one T cell receptor beta chain with its context. Its target is unknown. This sample was taken from a study of shared clonotypes between healthy human individuals. A split of CD4+ cells into CD45RA+ naive and CD45RA-negative memory subsets was performed. Whole-study results and caveats: Sequencing depth was a factor that was expected to affect clonotype sharing among donors. Rarefaction gave evidence that sorted-subset sequencing remained incomplete despite large depth. Shared clonotypes across all four donors exceeded non-shared ones in generation probability.

Using immunoSEQ multiplex PCR, the repertoire was profiled, and TCRdb retains in-frame clones only, with some absent. The sample shows 2 million to 2.5 million clones, under 95% of them seen only once. Sample: naive CD4+ T cells from PBMCs. This sample's subset: CD45RA+ positively selected. The clonotype originates from a man between 18 and 29 years old in good health. Some clones in this sample may be carry-over from other donors' samples.

The CDR3 region is CASSQDPNGNYGYTF. The CDR3 nucleotides are TGCGCCAGCAGCCAAGATCCCAACGGGAACTATGGCTACACCTTC. The V call is TRBV4-3, the J call TRBJ1-2, with no clear D. This CDR3 has 15 residues. Germline CDR1 LGHNA, CDR2 YSLEER. Trimming left V 0 bases short and J 2 bases short, with 10 bases between.